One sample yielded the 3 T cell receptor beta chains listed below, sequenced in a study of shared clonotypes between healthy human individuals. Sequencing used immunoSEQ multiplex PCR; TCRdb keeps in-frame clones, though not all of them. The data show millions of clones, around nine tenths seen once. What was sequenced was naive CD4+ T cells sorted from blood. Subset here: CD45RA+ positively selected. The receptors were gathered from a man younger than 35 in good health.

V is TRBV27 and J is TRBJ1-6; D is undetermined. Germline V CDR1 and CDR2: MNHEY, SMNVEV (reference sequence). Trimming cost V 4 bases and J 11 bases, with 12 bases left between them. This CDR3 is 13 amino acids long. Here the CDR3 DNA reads TGTGCCAGCAGTTCGAGGGATCCTACACCCCTCCACTTT. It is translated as CASSSRDPTPLHF.

CDR3 in DNA: TGTGCCAGCAAGGACAATTCAAATGAGCAGTTCTTC. Translating it yields CASKDNSNEQFF. The J gene is TRBJ2-1, the V gene TRBV6-1; tentative D call: TRBD1 (5 bases). V was pared by 7 bases and J by 7 bases, with 11 bases between. This CDR3 is 12 amino acids long. In germline, CDR1 is MNHNS, CDR2 SASEGT.

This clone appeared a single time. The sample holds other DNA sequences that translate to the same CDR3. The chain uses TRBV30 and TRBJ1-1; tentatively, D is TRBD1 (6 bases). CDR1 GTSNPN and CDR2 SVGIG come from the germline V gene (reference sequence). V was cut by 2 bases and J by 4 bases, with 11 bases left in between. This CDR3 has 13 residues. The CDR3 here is CAWSPGVGTEAFF. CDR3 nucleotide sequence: TGTGCCTGGAGTCCAGGGGTGGGCACTGAAGCTTTCTTT.